The 23 T cell receptor beta chains listed next were all sequenced from one sample in a study of cytomegalovirus exposure and HLA in healthy donors. Primers included in the PCR were 60 Vbeta and 13 Jbeta primers. Only in-frame clones appear in the TCRdb table, and some are missing; sequencing was by immunoSEQ multiplex PCR. The sample shows some 75,000 clones, and about 0.83% sits with its ten largest clones. The sample consisted of PBMCs. These receptors originate from a boy under 18 in good health and CMV-seronegative.

The rearrangement joins TRBV13 to TRBJ2-5, with D possibly being TRBD1 (6 bases). V lost 4 bases, J lost 5 bases, and 17 bases lay in between. The CDR3 extends over 15 amino acids. Germline CDR1 reads PRHDT; CDR2 reads FYEKMQ (reference sequence). CDR3 DNA: TGTGCCAGCAGCTCTAGACGAGGGGGATTCGAGACCCAGTACTTC. It translates to CASSSRRGGFETQYF.

The chain combines TRBV4-1 with TRBJ2-5; weak D call: TRBD2 (5 bases). The J call may not be correct, given that the DNA end is closer to TRBJ2-7. This CDR3 has 16 residues. CDR1 is MGHRA, CDR2 YSYEKL, per germline. The CDR3 is CASSQVALAPLYEQYF. As DNA, the CDR3 is TGCGCCAGCAGCCAAGTAGCTCTAGCACCCCTCTACGAGCAGTACTTC.

The V call is TRBV5-5, the J call TRBJ1-1, with D possibly TRBD1 on 6 matching bases. Trimming removed 3 bases at V and 1 base at J, with 22 bases between. This CDR3 has 18 amino acids. Looked up from germline, CDR1 is SGHKS and CDR2 is YYEKEE (reference sequence). The CDR3 loop reads CASSSYRSYRETNTEAFF. The DNA for the CDR3 is TGTGCCAGCAGCTCGTACCGAAGTTACAGGGAGACGAACACTGAAGCTTTCTTT.

This CDR3 reads CASSLTTRTENTEAFF. CDR3 sequence (DNA): TGTGCCAGCAGTCTTACCACGAGGACAGAAAACACTGAAGCTTTCTTT. This chain joins TRBV2 and TRBJ1-1; D may be TRBD1 (6 bases). CDR3 length: 16 amino acids. CDR1 is SNHLY and CDR2 is FYNNEI in the germline V gene. V was clipped by 5 bases and J by 2 bases, with 18 bases between them.

The chain recombines TRBV10-2 with TRBJ2-5; 14 bases match TRBD2. Germline V CDR1 and CDR2: WSHSY, SAAADI. This CDR3 region has 15 residues. The J segment lost 2 bases and the V segment lost 6 bases, leaving 2 bases of the junction unmatched. The CDR3 protein is CASRGLAGAQETQYF. CDR3 nucleotides: TGCGCCAGCAGGGGACTAGCGGGGGCACAAGAGACCCAGTACTTC.

V gene TRBV27 combines with J gene TRBJ1-1; a possible D gene is TRBD1 (5 bases). The CDR3 extends over 18 amino acids. The V and J ends lost 4 bases and 1 base respectively, with 22 bases between them. Germline V gene data show CDR1 as MNHEY and CDR2 as SMNVEV (reference sequence). The CDR3 sequence: CASSSRGGAGAGNTEAFF. DNA for the CDR3: TGTGCCAGCAGTTCCCGGGGAGGAGCCGGGGCGGGGAACACTGAAGCTTTCTTT.

V usage is TRBV7-2 and J usage is TRBJ2-7; no clear D. Trimming took off 3 bases at V and 6 bases at J, with 12 bases between the two ends. CDR1 is SGHTA and CDR2 is FQGNSA in the germline V gene. The CDR3 is made up of 13 amino acids. CDR3: CASSLNLVSEQYF. The CDR3 DNA reads as TGTGCCAGCAGCTTGAACTTAGTAAGCGAGCAGTACTTC.

The chain couples TRBV28 to TRBJ2-7, with D maybe TRBD1 (6 bases). The CDR3 runs to 15 residues. V was pared by 3 bases and J by 7 bases, with 19 bases between. Germline CDR1 is MDHEN and CDR2 is SYDVKM. CDR3 in amino acids: CASSLTGTLPREQYF. The CDR3 region has the DNA TGTGCCAGCAGTTTGACCGGGACACTTCCTCGGGAGCAGTACTTC.

The chain carries TRBV18 and TRBJ1-2, with D perhaps matching TRBD1 (5 bases). CDR3 length: 14 residues. The V gene lost 6 bases and the J gene lost 7 bases, with 18 bases spanning the gap. From germline, CDR1 is KGHSH and CDR2 LQKENI. CDR3 sequence (DNA): TGTGCCAGCTCTCCCGGACAACTGCTTCGTGGCTACACCTTC. Translated: CASSPGQLLRGYTF.

In the case of this clone: The sample contains more than one DNA sequence encoding this CDR3. This chain connects TRBV2 to TRBJ2-7; D might be TRBD1 (6 bases). V gave up 6 bases and J gave up 6 bases, with 15 bases separating them. From germline, CDR1 is SNHLY and CDR2 FYNNEI. The CDR3 sequence is 13 residues long. CDR3 sequence: CASSETGVGEQYF. The CDR3, as DNA: TGTGCCAGCAGCGAGACAGGTGTGGGCGAGCAGTACTTC.

The chain combines TRBV27 with TRBJ1-5; 7 nucleotides match TRBD1. Germline V gives CDR1 MNHEY, CDR2 SMNVEV (reference sequence). After removal of 5 bases from V and 6 bases from J, the junction contained 7 bases not matched to a gene. CDR3 length: 14 residues. CDR3 protein: CASSHRGLGQPQHF. In DNA form, the CDR3 reads TGTGCCAGCAGTCACAGGGGTTTGGGTCAGCCCCAGCATTTT.

V is TRBV9 and J is TRBJ1-1; 7 bases are a match to TRBD1. V trimming: 0 bases; J trimming: 2 bases; junction bases outside the gene matches: 7. Per germline, CDR1 SGDLS and CDR2 YYNGEE. This CDR3 contains 16 residues. As DNA, the CDR3 is TGTGCCAGCAGCGTAGGAATAGGACAGGTTAACACTGAAGCTTTCTTT. It specifies CASSVGIGQVNTEAFF.

Turning to this clone: One junction end does not reproduce the germline sequence, and a read error may be involved. The chain couples TRBV11-2 to TRBJ1-2; perhaps TRBD1 as D (6 bases). This CDR3 comprises 10 residues. Looked up from germline, CDR1 is SGHAT and CDR2 is FQNNGV. The CDR3 protein is CASSLEQGGF. The CDR3 coding sequence is TGTGCCAGCAGCTTAGAACAGGGCGGCTTC. The variable domain in full, completed from reference TRBV11-2 and TRBJ1-2, reads EAGVAQSPRYKIIEKRQSVAFWCNPISGHATLYWYQQILGQGPKLLIQFQNNGVVDDSQLPKDRFSAERLKGVDSTLKIQPAKLEDSAVYLCASSLEQGGFGSGTRLTVV.

With respect to this clone: Other DNA sequences within the sample encode an identical CDR3. This rearrangement joins TRBV19 to TRBJ1-5; perhaps TRBD1 as D (5 bases). Germline V lookup: CDR1 LNHDA, CDR2 SQIVND (reference sequence). V was cut by 3 bases and J by 0 bases, with 9 bases left in between. The CDR3 totals 15 residues. The CDR3 is CASSIGTRSNQPQHF. CDR3 sequence (DNA): TGTGCCAGTAGTATCGGGACTCGTAGCAATCAGCCCCAGCATTTT.

The DNA for the CDR3 is TGTGCCAGCAGTCCCGACAGTCATAATTCACCCCTCCACTTT. Translating gives CASSPDSHNSPLHF. This chain connects TRBV27 to TRBJ1-6; possible D gene TRBD1, 5 bases. The germline gives CDR1 MNHEY, CDR2 SMNVEV (reference sequence). V shed 5 bases and J shed 5 bases, with 10 bases lying between them. The CDR3 consists of 14 residues.

The rearrangement links TRBV4-1 to TRBJ2-5, with D possibly TRBD1 on 5 matching bases. CDR1 MGHRA and CDR2 YSYEKL come from the germline V gene. This CDR3 has 12 residues. V was clipped by 0 bases and J by 7 bases, with 6 bases between them. The CDR3 protein is CASSQDQGTQYF. The CDR3, as DNA: TGCGCCAGCAGCCAAGATCAGGGGACCCAGTACTTC.

The chain has TRBV5-1 and TRBJ1-2; the D is unclear. Per the germline V gene, CDR1 is SGHRS and CDR2 is YFSETQ. The V gene lost 4 bases and the J gene lost 12 bases, with 13 bases spanning the gap. The CDR3 extends over 11 amino acids. CDR3 amino acids: CASSAAGVDTF. The CDR3 region has the DNA TGCGCCAGCAGCGCCGCAGGCGTGGACACCTTC.

V and J are TRBV7-2 and TRBJ2-5; 12 bases line up with TRBD2. CDR3 length equals 16 residues. Germline lookup yields CDR1 SGHTA and CDR2 FQGNSA. J lost 5 bases, V lost 1 base, and 5 bases had no gene match. DNA of the CDR3: TGTGCCAGCAGCTTAGGACTAGCGGGAGATCGGGAGACCCAGTACTTC. This encodes CASSLGLAGDRETQYF. Based on the CDR3 plus reference TRBV7-2 and TRBJ2-5, the full variable domain is GAGVSQSPSNKVTEKGKDVELRCDPISGHTALYWYRQSLGQGLEFLIYFQGNSAPDKSGLPSDRFSAERTGGSVSTLTIQRTQQEDSAVYLCASSLGLAGDRETQYFGPGTRLLVL.

This rearrangement joins TRBV9 to TRBJ2-2; perhaps TRBD2 as D (5 bases). This CDR3 has 15 residues. Germline V CDR1 and CDR2: SGDLS, YYNGEE. Trimming shortened V by 4 bases and J by 6 bases, and 16 bases separated the two germline ends. The CDR3 nucleotides read TGTGCCAGCAGCCCCACCCTCTCCGGGGCCGGGGAGCTGTTTTTT. It translates to CASSPTLSGAGELFF.

The rearrangement links TRBV12-5 to TRBJ2-7; D perhaps matches TRBD2 (5 bases). CDR1 is LGHNT, CDR2 FRNRAP, per germline. Trimming shortened V by 1 base and J by 9 bases, and 22 bases separated the two germline ends. This CDR3 spans 16 amino acids. CDR3 region: CASGLAHRPGEGGQYF. The CDR3 DNA reads TGTGCTAGTGGTTTGGCACATAGGCCTGGGGAAGGAGGGCAGTACTTC.

The chain is built from TRBV6-5 and TRBJ1-5, with 7 bases that match TRBD1. V lost 6 bases, J lost 6 bases, and 11 bases stayed unmatched. The CDR3 is 15 amino acids. Germline CDR1 MNHEY, CDR2 SVGAGI. As DNA, the CDR3 is TGTGCCAGCAGGGGAAGGGGCGCAGGGGGTCAGCCCCAGCATTTT. Translated: CASRGRGAGGQPQHF.

The chain has TRBV7-9 and TRBJ1-1, with 9 positions matching TRBD1. This CDR3 is built from 15 residues. CDR1 and CDR2 from the germline V gene are SEHNR and FQNEAQ (reference sequence). With V trimmed by 5 bases and J by 0 bases, 4 bases remained unmatched. The CDR3 sequence: CASSADRGMNTEAFF. The CDR3 DNA follows: TGTGCCAGCAGCGCCGACAGGGGGATGAACACTGAAGCTTTCTTT.

As concerns this clone: Other DNA sequences in this specimen translate into the identical CDR3. The rearrangement uses TRBV5-1 and TRBJ1-1; unclear D gene. This CDR3 is built from 13 residues. Germline assignment: CDR1 SGHRS and CDR2 YFSETQ. The V and J ends lost 1 base and 5 bases respectively, with 9 bases between them. The CDR3: CASSLTGGTEAFF. For the CDR3, the DNA is TGCGCCAGCAGCTTGACTGGCGGTACTGAAGCTTTCTTT.